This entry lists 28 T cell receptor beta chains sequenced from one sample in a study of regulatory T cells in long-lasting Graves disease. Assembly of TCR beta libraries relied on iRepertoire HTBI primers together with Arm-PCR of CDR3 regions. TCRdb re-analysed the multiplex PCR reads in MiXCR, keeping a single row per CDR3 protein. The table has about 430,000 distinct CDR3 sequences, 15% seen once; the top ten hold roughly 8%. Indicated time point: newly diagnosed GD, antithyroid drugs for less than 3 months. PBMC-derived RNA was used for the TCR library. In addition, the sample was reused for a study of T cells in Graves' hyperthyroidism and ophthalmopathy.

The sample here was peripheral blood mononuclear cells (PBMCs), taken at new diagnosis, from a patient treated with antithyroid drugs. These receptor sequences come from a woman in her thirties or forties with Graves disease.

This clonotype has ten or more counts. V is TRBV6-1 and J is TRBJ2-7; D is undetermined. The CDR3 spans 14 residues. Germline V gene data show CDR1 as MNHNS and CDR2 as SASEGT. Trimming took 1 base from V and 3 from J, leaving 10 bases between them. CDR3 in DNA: TGTGCCAGCAGTGAAGTGAGTAGTTACTACGAGCAGTACTTC. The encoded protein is CASSEVSSYYEQYF.

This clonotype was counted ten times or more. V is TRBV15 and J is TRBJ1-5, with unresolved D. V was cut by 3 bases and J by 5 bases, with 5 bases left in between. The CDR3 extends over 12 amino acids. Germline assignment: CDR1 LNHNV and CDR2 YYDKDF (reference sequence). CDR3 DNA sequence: TGTGCCACCAGCAGGAAAGATCAGCCCCAGCATTTT. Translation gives CATSRKDQPQHF.

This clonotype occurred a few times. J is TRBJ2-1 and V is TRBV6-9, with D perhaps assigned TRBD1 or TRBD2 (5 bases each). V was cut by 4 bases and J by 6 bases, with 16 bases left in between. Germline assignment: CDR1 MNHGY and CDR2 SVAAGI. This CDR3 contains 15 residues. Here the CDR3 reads CASSSPRGATNEQFF. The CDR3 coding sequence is TGTGCCAGCAGTTCCCCTAGGGGAGCGACCAATGAGCAGTTCTTC.

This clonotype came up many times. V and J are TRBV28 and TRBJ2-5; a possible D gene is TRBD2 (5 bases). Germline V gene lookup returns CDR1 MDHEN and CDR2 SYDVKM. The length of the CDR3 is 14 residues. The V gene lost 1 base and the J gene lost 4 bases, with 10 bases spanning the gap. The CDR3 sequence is CASSLSDRGETQYF. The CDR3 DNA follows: TGTGCCAGCAGTTTATCTGATCGGGGAGAGACCCAGTACTTC.

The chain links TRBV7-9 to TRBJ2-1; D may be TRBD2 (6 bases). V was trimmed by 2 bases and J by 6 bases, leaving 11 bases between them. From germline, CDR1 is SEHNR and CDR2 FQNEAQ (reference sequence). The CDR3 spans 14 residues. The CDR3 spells CASSLSLASNEQFF. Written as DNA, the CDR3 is TGTGCCAGCAGCTTATCACTAGCCAGCAATGAGCAGTTCTTC.

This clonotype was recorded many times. The DNA for the CDR3 is TGCAGTGCGGTACCGGGGCTTGGCTATGGCTACACCTTC. Amino acid sequence: CSAVPGLGYGYTF. This sequence joins TRBV20-1 and TRBJ1-2, with D possibly being TRBD1 (5 bases). This CDR3 has 13 residues. V gave up 6 bases and J gave up 4 bases, with 15 bases separating them. CDR1 and CDR2 from the germline V gene are DFQATT and SNEGSKA (reference sequence).

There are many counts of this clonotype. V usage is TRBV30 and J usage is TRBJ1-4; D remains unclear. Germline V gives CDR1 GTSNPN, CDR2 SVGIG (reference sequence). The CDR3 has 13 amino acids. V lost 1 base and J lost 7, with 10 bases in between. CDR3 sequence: CAWSGRLGEKLFF. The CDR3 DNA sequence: TGTGCCTGGAGTGGTAGATTGGGTGAAAAACTGTTTTTT.

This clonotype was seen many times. CDR3 region: CASRSGSAGANVLTF. Written as DNA, the CDR3 is TGTGCCAGCCGTAGCGGGAGTGCTGGGGCCAACGTCCTGACTTTC. The chain uses TRBV2 and TRBJ2-6; 9 positions match TRBD2. This CDR3 comprises 15 residues. CDR1 is SNHLY, CDR2 FYNNEI, per germline. Unmatched junction bases numbered 4, after V lost 8 bases and J lost 2 bases.

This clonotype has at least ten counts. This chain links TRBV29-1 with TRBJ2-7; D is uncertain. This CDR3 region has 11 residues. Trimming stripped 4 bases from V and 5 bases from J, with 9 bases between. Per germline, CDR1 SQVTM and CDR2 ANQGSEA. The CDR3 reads CSVGYEDEQYF. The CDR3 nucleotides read TGCAGCGTTGGGTATGAGGACGAGCAGTACTTC.

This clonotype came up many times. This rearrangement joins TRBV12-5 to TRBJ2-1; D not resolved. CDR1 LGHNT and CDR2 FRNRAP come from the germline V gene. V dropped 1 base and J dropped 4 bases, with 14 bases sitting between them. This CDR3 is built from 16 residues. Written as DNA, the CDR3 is TGTGCTAGTGGTTTGGGACTTCTACTTGGATACAATGAGCAGTTCTTC. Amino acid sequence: CASGLGLLLGYNEQFF.

In nucleotides, the CDR3 is TGCAGTGCTAGAGCCCGCGGCGCGACAGATAGCAATCAGCCCCAGCATTTT. Residues: CSARARGATDSNQPQHF. The chain uses TRBV20-1 and TRBJ1-5; D may be TRBD1 (5 bases). Trimming took 1 base from V and 0 from J, leaving 16 bases between them. The CDR3 consists of 17 residues. Germline-derived CDR1 and CDR2 are DFQATT and SNEGSKA (reference sequence).

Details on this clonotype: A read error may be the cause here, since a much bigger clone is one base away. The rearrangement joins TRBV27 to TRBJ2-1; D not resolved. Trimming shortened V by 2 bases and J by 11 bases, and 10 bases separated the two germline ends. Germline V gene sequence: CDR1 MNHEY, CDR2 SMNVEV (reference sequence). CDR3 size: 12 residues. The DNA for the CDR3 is TGTGCCAGCAGTTTAGGTTGGAATAAGCAGTTCTTC. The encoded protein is CASSLGWNKQFF.

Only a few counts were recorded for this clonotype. CDR3 bases: TGTGCTAGTGGTTTGGTACAAAGCGGGATGGGTACCGGGGAGCTGTTTTTT. Translating gives CASGLVQSGMGTGELFF. The chain is built from TRBV12-5 and TRBJ2-2; 7 positions agree with TRBD2. The CDR3 covers 17 residues. Trimming took 0 bases from V and 5 from J; bases not matched to a gene: 9. CDR1 LGHNT and CDR2 FRNRAP come from the germline V gene.

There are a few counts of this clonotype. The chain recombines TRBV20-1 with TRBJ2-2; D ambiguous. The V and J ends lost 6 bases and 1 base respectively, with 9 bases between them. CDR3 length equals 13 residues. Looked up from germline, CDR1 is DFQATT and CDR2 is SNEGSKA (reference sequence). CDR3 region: CSADPQNTGELFF. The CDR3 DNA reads TGCAGTGCCGATCCTCAGAACACCGGGGAGCTGTTTTTT.

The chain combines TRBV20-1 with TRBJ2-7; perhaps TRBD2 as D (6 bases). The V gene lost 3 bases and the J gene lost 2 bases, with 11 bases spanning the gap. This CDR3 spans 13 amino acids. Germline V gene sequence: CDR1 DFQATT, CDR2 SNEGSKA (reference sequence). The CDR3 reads CSASRGLPYEQYF. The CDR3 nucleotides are TGCAGTGCTAGCCGGGGACTCCCCTACGAGCAGTACTTC.

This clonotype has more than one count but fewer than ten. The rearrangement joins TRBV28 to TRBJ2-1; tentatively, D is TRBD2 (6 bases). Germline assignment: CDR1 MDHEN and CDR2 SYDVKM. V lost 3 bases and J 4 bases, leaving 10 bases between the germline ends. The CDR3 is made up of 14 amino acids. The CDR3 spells CASSFWDSYNEQFF. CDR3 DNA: TGTGCCAGCAGTTTTTGGGACTCTTACAATGAGCAGTTCTTC.

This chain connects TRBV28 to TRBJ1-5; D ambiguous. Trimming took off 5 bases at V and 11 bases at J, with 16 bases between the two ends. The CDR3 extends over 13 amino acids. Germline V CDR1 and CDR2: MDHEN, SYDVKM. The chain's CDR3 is CASSLIISGSQHF. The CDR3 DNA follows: TGTGCCAGCAGTCTCATTATTTCCGGGTCCCAGCATTTT.

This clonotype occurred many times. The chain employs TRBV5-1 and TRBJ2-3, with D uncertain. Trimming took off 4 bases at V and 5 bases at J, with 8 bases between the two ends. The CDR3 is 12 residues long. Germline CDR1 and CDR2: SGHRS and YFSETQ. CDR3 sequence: CASSIEGDTQYF. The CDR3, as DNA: TGCGCCAGCAGCATAGAAGGAGATACGCAGTATTTT.

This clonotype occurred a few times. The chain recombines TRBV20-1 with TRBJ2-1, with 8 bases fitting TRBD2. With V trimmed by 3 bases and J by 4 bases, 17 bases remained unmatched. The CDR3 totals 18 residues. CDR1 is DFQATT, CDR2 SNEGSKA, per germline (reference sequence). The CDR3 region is CSARRPASGRTRYNEQFF. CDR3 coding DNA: TGCAGTGCTAGGAGGCCGGCTAGCGGGCGGACTCGTTACAATGAGCAGTTCTTC.

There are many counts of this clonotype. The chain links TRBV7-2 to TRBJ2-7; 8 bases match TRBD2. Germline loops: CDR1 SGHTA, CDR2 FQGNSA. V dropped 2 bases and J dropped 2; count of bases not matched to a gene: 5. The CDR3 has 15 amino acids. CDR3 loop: CASSLRSGSAYEQYF. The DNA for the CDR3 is TGTGCCAGCAGCTTAAGGAGCGGGAGCGCCTACGAGCAGTACTTC.

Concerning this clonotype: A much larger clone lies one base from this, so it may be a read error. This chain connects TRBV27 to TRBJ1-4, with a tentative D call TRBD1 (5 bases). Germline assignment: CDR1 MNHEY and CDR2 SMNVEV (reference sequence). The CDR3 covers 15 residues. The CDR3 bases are TGTGCCAGCAGTCCCGGAGGGGCCCTAAATGAAGAACTGTTTTTT. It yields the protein CASSPGGALNEELFF. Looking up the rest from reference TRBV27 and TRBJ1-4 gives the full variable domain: EAQVTQNPRYLITVTGKKLTVTCSQNMNHEYMSWYRQDPGLGLRQIYYSMNVEVTDKGDVPEGYKVSRKEKRNFPLILESPSPNQTSLYFCASSPGGALNEELFFGSGTQLSVL.

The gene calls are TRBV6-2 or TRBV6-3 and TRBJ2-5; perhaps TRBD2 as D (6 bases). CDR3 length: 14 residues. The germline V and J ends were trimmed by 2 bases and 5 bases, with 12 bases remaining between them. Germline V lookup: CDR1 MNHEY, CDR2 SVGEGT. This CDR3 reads CASSYKARGETQYF. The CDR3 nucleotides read TGTGCCAGCAGTTACAAAGCCCGGGGGGAGACCCAGTACTTC.

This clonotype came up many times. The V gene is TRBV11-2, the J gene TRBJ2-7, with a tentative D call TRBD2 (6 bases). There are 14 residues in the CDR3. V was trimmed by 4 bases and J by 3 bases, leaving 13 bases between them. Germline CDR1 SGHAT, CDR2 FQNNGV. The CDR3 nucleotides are TGTGCCAGCAGCTCGGGGACTTTCATCTACGAGCAGTACTTC. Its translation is CASSSGTFIYEQYF.

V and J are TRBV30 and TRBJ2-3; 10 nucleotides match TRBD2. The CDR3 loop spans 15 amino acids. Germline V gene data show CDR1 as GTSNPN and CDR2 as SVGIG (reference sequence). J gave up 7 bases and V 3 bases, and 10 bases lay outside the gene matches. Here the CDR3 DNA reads TGTGCCTGGAGCCAGGGGGCTAGCGGGAGAAATACGCAGTATTTT. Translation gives CAWSQGASGRNTQYF.

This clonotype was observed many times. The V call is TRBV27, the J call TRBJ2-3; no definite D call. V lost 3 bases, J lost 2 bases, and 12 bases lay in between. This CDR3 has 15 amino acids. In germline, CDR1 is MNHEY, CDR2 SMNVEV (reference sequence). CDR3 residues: CASSFQRIPTDTQYF. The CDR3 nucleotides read TGTGCCAGCAGTTTCCAACGAATACCCACAGATACGCAGTATTTT.

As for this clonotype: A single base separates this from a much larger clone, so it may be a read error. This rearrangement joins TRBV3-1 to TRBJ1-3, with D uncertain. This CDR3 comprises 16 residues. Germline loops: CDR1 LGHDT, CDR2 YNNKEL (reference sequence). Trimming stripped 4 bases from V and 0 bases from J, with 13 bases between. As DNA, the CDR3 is TGTGCCAGCAGCCCGGGAGTTTTGAGCTCTGGAAACACCATATATTTT. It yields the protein CASSPGVLSSGNTIYF.

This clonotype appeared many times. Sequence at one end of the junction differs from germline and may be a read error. CDR3 sequence (DNA): TGTGCCAGCAGCTCAACTGCAGGGGCTTGGTACTACCAGCAGTACTTC. This sequence encodes CASSSTAGAWYYQQYF. The chain combines TRBV7-9 with TRBJ2-7; D is possibly TRBD1 (6 bases). This CDR3 region has 16 residues. The germline gives CDR1 SEHNR, CDR2 FQNEAQ (reference sequence).

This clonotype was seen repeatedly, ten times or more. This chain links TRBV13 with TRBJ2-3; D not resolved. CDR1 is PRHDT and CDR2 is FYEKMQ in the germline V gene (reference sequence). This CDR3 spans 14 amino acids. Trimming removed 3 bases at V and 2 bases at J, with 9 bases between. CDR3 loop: CASSFRGDTDTQYF. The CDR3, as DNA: TGTGCCAGCAGCTTCCGTGGGGACACAGATACGCAGTATTTT.